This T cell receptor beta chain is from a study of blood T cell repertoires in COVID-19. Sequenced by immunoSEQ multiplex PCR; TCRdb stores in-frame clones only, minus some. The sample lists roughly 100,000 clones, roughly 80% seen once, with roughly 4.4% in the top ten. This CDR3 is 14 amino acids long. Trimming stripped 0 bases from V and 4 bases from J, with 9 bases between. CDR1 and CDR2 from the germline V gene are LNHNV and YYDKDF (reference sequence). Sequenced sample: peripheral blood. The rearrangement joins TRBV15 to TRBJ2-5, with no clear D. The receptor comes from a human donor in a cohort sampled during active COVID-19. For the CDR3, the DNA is TGTGCCACCAGCAGAGATCTAAGTACAGAGACCCAGTACTTC. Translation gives CATSRDLSTETQYF.